The 17 T cell receptor beta chains listed next were all sequenced from one sample in a study of T-cell memory formation after mild COVID-19. From the 5' RACE reads, TCRdb called clonotypes with MiXCR, one entry per CDR3 protein. The data show around 450,000 distinct CDR3 sequences, 15% to 25% seen once. Specimen: PBMCs or a T cell subset sorted from them (not recorded which). Receptor source: an adult woman who had mild COVID-19 (a few samples of this study predate the infection). Cell type and time point are not known.

The rearrangement joins TRBV2 to TRBJ2-7; 7 bases map to TRBD1. This CDR3 spans 15 amino acids. The J segment lost 2 bases and the V segment lost 1 base, leaving 5 bases of the junction unmatched. CDR1 and CDR2 from the germline V gene are SNHLY and FYNNEI. For the CDR3, the DNA is TGTGCCAGCAGTGAAGGACAGGGCTTCCCCTACGAGCAGTACTTC. This codes for CASSEGQGFPYEQYF.

This clonotype occurred a few times. The chain uses TRBV5-1 and TRBJ2-5; 9 nucleotides align to TRBD2. Germline values: CDR1 SGHRS, CDR2 YFSETQ. CDR3 length: 15 amino acids. Germline trimming cut 2 bases from V and 5 bases from J; bases unmatched to any gene: 7. CDR3 nucleotide sequence: TGCGCCAGCAGCTTTGGTCGAGCGGGGGGCGAGACCCAGTACTTC. It translates to CASSFGRAGGETQYF.

The chain combines TRBV11-2 with TRBJ2-2; D ambiguous. The CDR3 loop spans 16 amino acids. V shed 3 bases and J shed 0 bases, with 11 bases lying between them. Germline loops: CDR1 SGHAT, CDR2 FQNNGV. DNA of the CDR3: TGTGCCAGCAGCTTGGAGTGGGTCACGAACACCGGGGAGCTGTTTTTT. This encodes CASSLEWVTNTGELFF.

The chain uses TRBV15 and TRBJ2-3, with TRBD2 matching over 10 bases. Germline V CDR1 and CDR2: LNHNV, YYDKDF (reference sequence). V lost 3 bases, J lost 7 bases, and 10 bases stayed unmatched. The CDR3 totals 16 residues. The CDR3 region is CATSSGGAGGPYTQYF. The DNA of the CDR3 is TGTGCCACCAGCAGTGGGGGAGCGGGAGGGCCATATACGCAGTATTTT.

This sequence joins TRBV20-1 and TRBJ1-5; 9 bases are a match to TRBD1. Trimming removed 6 bases from V and 6 bases from J; junction bases left unmatched: 9. This CDR3 contains 14 residues. Germline V CDR1 and CDR2: DFQATT, SNEGSKA (reference sequence). The CDR3 DNA sequence: TGCAGTGCCACTAAGTCGGGACAGGGTCAGCCCCAGCATTTT. Protein product: CSATKSGQGQPQHF.

Only a few counts were recorded for this clonotype. J is TRBJ2-6 and V is TRBV18; D gene unclear. Germline CDR1 and CDR2: KGHSH and LQKENI. CDR3 length: 16 amino acids. Between the trimmed V and J ends, which lost 2 bases and 0 bases, there was a span of 8 bases. CDR3 in DNA: TGTGCCAGCTCACCAGCTCGAGGCTCTGGGGCCAACGTCCTGACTTTC. Protein product: CASSPARGSGANVLTF.

This chain joins TRBV7-9 and TRBJ2-7; no reliable D call. CDR1 is SEHNR and CDR2 is FQNEAQ in the germline V gene (reference sequence). Trimming took off 5 bases at V and 0 bases at J, with 14 bases between the two ends. CDR3 length: 15 amino acids. The CDR3 reads CASSPPGRSSYEQYF. CDR3 DNA sequence: TGTGCCAGCAGCCCACCGGGTAGGAGCTCCTACGAGCAGTACTTC.

This clonotype was seen a handful of times. The rearrangement joins TRBV18 to TRBJ1-2; D remains ambiguous. Germline-derived CDR1 and CDR2 are KGHSH and LQKENI. CDR3 length: 13 amino acids. The V gene lost 2 bases and the J gene lost 6 bases, with 10 bases spanning the gap. CDR3 DNA: TGTGCCAGCTCACCATACCCAGAACATGGCTACACCTTC. This translates into CASSPYPEHGYTF. Combining the CDR3 with reference TRBV18 and TRBJ1-2 gives the whole variable domain NAGVMQNPRHLVRRRGQEARLRCSPMKGHSHVYWYRQLPEEGLKFMVYLQKENIIDESGMPKERFSAEFPKEGPSILRIQQVVRGDSAAYFCASSPYPEHGYTFGSGTRLTVV.

This clonotype was counted only a few times. V and J are TRBV20-1 and TRBJ2-3, with D unresolved. The ends were cut back, 0 bases at V and 4 bases at J, with 17 bases in the middle. The CDR3 totals 16 residues. CDR1 is DFQATT, CDR2 SNEGSKA, per germline (reference sequence). CDR3 in amino acids: CSARDPQANGADTQYF. The CDR3 coding sequence is TGCAGTGCTAGAGATCCGCAGGCCAATGGGGCAGATACGCAGTATTTT.

This clonotype came up a few times. V is TRBV6-4 and J is TRBJ1-6; D may be TRBD1 (6 bases). Trimming shortened V by 5 bases and J by 7 bases, and 15 bases separated the two germline ends. Germline lookup yields CDR1 MRHNA and CDR2 SNTAGT. This CDR3 has 15 residues. CDR3 sequence (DNA): TGTGCCAGCAGTTACCAGGGGATCGGGAATTCACCCCTCCACTTT. This codes for CASSYQGIGNSPLHF.

This clonotype showed up just a few times. The chain is built from TRBV4-3 and TRBJ2-1; TRBD1 matches 8 bases. Trimming cost V 3 bases and J 7 bases; bases outside gene matches: 8. Germline assignment: CDR1 LGHNA and CDR2 YSLEER. The CDR3 has 15 amino acids. The CDR3 sequence: CASSQLGQGGNEQFF. DNA of the CDR3: TGCGCCAGCAGCCAGTTAGGACAGGGAGGTAATGAGCAGTTCTTC.

This clonotype was detected a few times. The chain links TRBV19 to TRBJ2-7; 12 bases map to TRBD2. This CDR3 is 16 amino acids long. Unmatched junction bases numbered 9, after V lost 4 bases and J lost 5 bases. The germline V gene has CDR1 LNHDA and CDR2 SQIVND (reference sequence). In DNA, the CDR3 is TGTGCCAGTAGTACTTCACTAGCGGGAGGATTCCACGAGCAGTACTTC. This gives the protein CASSTSLAGGFHEQYF.

The chain employs TRBV27 and TRBJ2-3; no reliable D call. Germline V gene data show CDR1 as MNHEY and CDR2 as SMNVEV (reference sequence). The V and J ends lost 8 bases and 5 bases respectively, with 14 bases between them. The CDR3 length is 13 residues. CDR3 region: CASASPYGDTQYF. CDR3 bases: TGTGCCAGCGCATCCCCTTATGGAGATACGCAGTATTTT.

This clonotype was detected ten times or more. A junction boundary mismatches the germline segment, possibly from a read error. The chain couples TRBV24-1 to TRBJ2-1, with 8 bases aligning to TRBD2. Germline V lookup: CDR1 KGHDR, CDR2 SFDVKD. CDR3 length equals 12 residues. This CDR3 reads CATSVAGGGTIF. CDR3 in DNA: TGTGCCACCAGTGTGGCGGGGGGAGGCACGATCTTC.

The V call is TRBV10-3, the J call TRBJ2-7; D may be TRBD1 or TRBD2 (5 bases each). From germline, CDR1 is ENHRY and CDR2 SYGVKD. The V and J ends lost 3 bases and 9 bases respectively, with 18 bases between them. This CDR3 comprises 14 residues. This chain's CDR3 is CAISDWGKTPGQYF. The CDR3 DNA follows: TGTGCCATCAGTGATTGGGGGAAGACCCCCGGGCAGTACTTC.

The chain employs TRBV4-1 and TRBJ2-4; TRBD1 matches at 7 bases. The V gene end was trimmed by 1 base and the J gene end by 9 bases; junction bases not matched to a gene: 12. The germline V gene encodes CDR1 MGHRA and CDR2 YSYEKL. This CDR3 is 16 amino acids long. The CDR3 nucleotides are TGCGCCAGCAGCCAAGCCGGGACAGAAACACCAATCATTCAGTACTTC. Translation: CASSQAGTETPIIQYF.

With respect to this clonotype: It may be a read error: a sequence one base away is much more abundant. The rearrangement joins TRBV12-3 or TRBV12-4 to TRBJ2-1; TRBD2 aligns across 7 bases. J lost 10 bases, V lost 6 bases, and 3 bases had no gene match. This CDR3 has 11 amino acids. In DNA, the CDR3 is TGTGCCAGCAGCCTACTAGCGGAGCAGTTCTTC. Its protein is CASSLLAEQFF.